This T cell receptor beta chain was documented in a study of neurological immune-mediated disorders. The CDR3 runs 15 residues. V dropped 6 bases and J dropped 0; count of bases not matched to a gene: 7. Germline-derived CDR1 and CDR2 are SGHAT and FQNNGV. The unsorted libraries were generated from a total of 2 million PBMCs, which had been stored in RNAlater at -80 C. This clonotype was recorded at least ten times. Synthesis of cDNA was accomplished via 5'RACE employing 10-nucleotide random UMIs. TCRdb processed the 5' RACE reads anew with MiXCR; each CDR3 protein has one entry. The profile shows 80,000 or so distinct CDR3 sequences, about 9% of them singletons.

The rearrangement uses TRBV11-2 and TRBJ2-7; 8 nucleotides align to TRBD2. Source material: PBMCs. This clonotype originated in a man aged 50 or older in good health. CDR3 in DNA: TGTGCCAGCAGGGCGGGAGGCCTGTCCTCCTACGAGCAGTACTTC. As protein: CASRAGGLSSYEQYF.